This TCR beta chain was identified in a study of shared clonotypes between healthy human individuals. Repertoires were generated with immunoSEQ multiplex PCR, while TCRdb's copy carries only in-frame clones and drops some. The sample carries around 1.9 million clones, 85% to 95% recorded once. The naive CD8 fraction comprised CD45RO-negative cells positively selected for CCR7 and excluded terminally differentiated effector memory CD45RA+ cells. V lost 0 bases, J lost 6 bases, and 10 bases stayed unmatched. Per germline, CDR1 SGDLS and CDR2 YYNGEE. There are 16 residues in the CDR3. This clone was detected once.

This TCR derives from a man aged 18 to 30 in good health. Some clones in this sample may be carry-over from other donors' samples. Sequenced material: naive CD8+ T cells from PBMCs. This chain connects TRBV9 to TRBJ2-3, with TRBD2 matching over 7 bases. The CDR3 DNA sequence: TGTGCCAGCAGCGTAGGTGAGCGGGGACTCAAGGATACGCAGTATTTT. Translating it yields CASSVGERGLKDTQYF.